The clone carrying this T cell receptor beta chain has at least ten counts. Its antigen is still unknown. The data belong to a study of post-analysis software for immune sequencing data. Study background: Multiple sclerosis in the patients followed relapsing-remitting, secondary progressive and progressive-relapsing courses. Whole-study findings and limits: Samples prepared in the same batch strongly co-clustered by F measure. In multiple sclerosis, normalized Chao1 diversity was significantly below that of controls. Relative to controls, patients had about 5 TRBV segments at higher frequency, with TRBV5-6, TRBV5-1 and TRBV20-1 among these.

Carried by the TCR beta cDNA libraries were unique molecular identifiers. The authors obtained roughly 500,000 cDNA molecules from approximately 1 to 10 million T cells. TCRdb re-called the PCR reads with MiXCR, one entry per CDR3 protein. The data contain around 440,000 distinct CDR3 sequences, over 35% of them singletons. The length of the CDR3 is 17 residues. The junction had 9 bases not matched to a gene; V was cut back by 2 bases and J by 0 bases. Sequencing used blood. The receptor comes from a girl aged 10 to 17 with multiple sclerosis. V gene TRBV12-3 or TRBV12-4 combines with J gene TRBJ2-7; TRBD2 matches at 8 bases. Here the CDR3 reads CASSLPRTSRSSYEQYF. In DNA, the CDR3 is TGTGCCAGCAGTTTACCTCGGACTAGCAGAAGCTCCTACGAGCAGTACTTC.